This TCR beta chain was identified during a study of CD8+CD57+ T cells in acquired aplastic anemia. Study-level information: Sorted CD4+ and CD8+ cell DNA averaged 3.2 ug.

Profiles of TCR beta VDJ and CDR3 were generated from a genomic DNA template. TCRdb re-called the reads through MiXCR, storing one row per CDR3 protein. The sample lists fewer than 200,000 distinct CDR3 sequences; roughly half were seen once. Selection for sequencing was limited to patients who had shown CD8+CD57+ cell expansion by flow cytometry. Receipt of therapy had not occurred in any patient by the time of blood sampling. On this clonotype itself: Its antigen is not identified.

Study outcomes and limitations: Approximately 27 CD8+ CDR3 sequences occurred in both the patients and the controls.

CDR1 is SNHLY and CDR2 is FYNNEI in the germline V gene. This CDR3 comprises 13 residues. The germline V and J ends were trimmed by 5 bases and 4 bases, with 11 bases remaining between them. The sample comprised sorted CD4+, CD8+, or CD8+CD57+ T cells (not recorded which) from PBMCs. The TCR was taken from a human donor with aplastic anemia. This sequence joins TRBV2 and TRBJ1-2; D is unresolved. The chain's CDR3 is CASSPDKIYGYTF. The CDR3, as DNA: TGTGCCAGCAGTCCCGACAAGATCTATGGCTACACCTTC.